The sequence of this TCR beta chain was determined in a study of cytomegalovirus exposure and HLA in healthy donors. About the study: T cells numbering 150 million to 200 million yielded more than 95 million unique TCR beta sequences in an earlier analysis. Points from the study as a whole: A later examination showed that TCR association rates differed by HLA locus, with DRB1 most and HLA-C fewest. Most of the TCR beta V segments (in an earlier analysis) were productive either about 87% or about 30% of the time. In a later analysis, TCR beta V- and J-gene trimming showed a link to a missense DCLRE1C variant.

V shed 4 bases and J shed 5 bases, with 9 bases lying between them. This CDR3 comprises 14 residues. From germline, CDR1 is MNHEY and CDR2 SMNVEV (reference sequence). Vbeta (60) and Jbeta (13) primers were used in the PCR. Libraries were prepared by immunoSEQ multiplex PCR; TCRdb keeps only in-frame clonotypes and omits some of them. The table has fewer than 120,000 clones, approximately 86% seen once. A remark on this clone: The antigen remains unidentified.

The receptor was derived from a man aged 40-49 years in good health and CMV-seronegative. The sequenced material came from PBMCs. J is TRBJ1-6 and V is TRBV27; the D gene is possibly TRBD1 (6 bases). CDR3 nucleotides: TGTGCCAGCAGTTCCGGACAGAATAATTCACCCCTCCACTTT. It codes for CASSSGQNNSPLHF.